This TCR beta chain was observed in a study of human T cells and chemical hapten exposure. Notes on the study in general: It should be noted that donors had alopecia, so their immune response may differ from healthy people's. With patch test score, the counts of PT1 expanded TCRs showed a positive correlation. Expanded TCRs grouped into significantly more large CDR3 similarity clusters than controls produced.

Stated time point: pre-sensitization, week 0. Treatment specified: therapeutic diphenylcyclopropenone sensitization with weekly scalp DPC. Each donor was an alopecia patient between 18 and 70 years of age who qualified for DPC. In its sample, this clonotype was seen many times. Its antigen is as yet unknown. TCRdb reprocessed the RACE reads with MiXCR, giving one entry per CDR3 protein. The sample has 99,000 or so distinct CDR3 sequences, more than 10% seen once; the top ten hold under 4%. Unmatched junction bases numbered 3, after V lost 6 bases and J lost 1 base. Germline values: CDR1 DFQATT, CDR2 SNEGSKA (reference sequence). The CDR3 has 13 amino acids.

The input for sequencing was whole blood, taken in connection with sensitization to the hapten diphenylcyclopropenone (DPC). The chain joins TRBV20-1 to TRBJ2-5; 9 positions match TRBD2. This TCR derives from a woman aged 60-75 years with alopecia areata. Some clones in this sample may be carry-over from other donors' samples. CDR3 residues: CSAVSGGQETQYF. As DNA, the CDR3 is TGCAGTGCGGTTAGCGGGGGCCAAGAGACCCAGTACTTC.